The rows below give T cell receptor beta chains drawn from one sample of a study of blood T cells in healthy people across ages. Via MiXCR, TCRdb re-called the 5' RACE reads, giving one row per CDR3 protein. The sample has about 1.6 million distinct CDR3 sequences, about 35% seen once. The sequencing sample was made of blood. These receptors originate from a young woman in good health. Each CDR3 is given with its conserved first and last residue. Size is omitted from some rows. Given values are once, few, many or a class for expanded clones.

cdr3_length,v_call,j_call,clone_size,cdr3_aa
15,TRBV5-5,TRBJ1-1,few,CASSWPGNKGTEAFF
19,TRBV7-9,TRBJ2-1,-,CASTTQPGTSGRAMNEQFF
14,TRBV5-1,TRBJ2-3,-,CASRRAPRTDTQYF
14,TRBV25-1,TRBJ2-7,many,CASSFQGTSYEQYF
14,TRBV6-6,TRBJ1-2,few,CASSFREGVNGYTF
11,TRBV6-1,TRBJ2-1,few,CATDSYNEQFF
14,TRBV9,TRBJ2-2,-,CASSVASGTGELFF
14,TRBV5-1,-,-,CASTLLTGVETQYF
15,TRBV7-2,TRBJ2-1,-,CASSLSGSAGGEQFF
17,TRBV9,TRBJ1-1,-,CASSVGGGTGRGTEAFF
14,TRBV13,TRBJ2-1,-,CASGTGTQYNEQFF
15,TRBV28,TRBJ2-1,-,CASRGLARGASEQFF
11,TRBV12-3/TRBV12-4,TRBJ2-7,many,CASTLEAEQYF
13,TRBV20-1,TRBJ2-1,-,CSARGPRNDGQFF
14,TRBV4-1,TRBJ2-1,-,CASSQVGGCNGQFF
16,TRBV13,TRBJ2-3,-,CASSATRDLYTDTQYF
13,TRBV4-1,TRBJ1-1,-,CASSPGRGPKAFF
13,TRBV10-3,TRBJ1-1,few,CAISESPAAFAFF
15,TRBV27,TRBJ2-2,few,CASSFFVGIAGELFF
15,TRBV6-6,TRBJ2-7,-,CASTMAGPSSYEQYF